This T cell receptor beta chain emerged from a study of T cell changes during pregnancy in multiple sclerosis (dated 2019 in TCRdb). General notes on the study: The study looked at changes in the T cell repertoire across pregnancy in women with multiple sclerosis.

The library was generated by the immunoSEQ multiplex PCR assay. Imported from immuneACCESS, the table was reduced by TCRdb to in-frame sequences with V and J called. These copies leave out some clones; in studies compared against another copy, an unresolved V gene accounts for under half, and the cause of the remainder is not known. The sample table lists 60,000 to 75,000 clones, approximately 91% of them with a count of one. Jointly, the top ten make up approximately 1.5% of the sample. The germline V gene encodes CDR1 SGHRS and CDR2 YFSETQ. V sheds 4 bases and J sheds 5 bases, leaving 15 bases between their ends. The CDR3 has 14 amino acids, counting the end cysteine and phenylalanine. Only CDR3 DNA remains: 42 bases, in frame from the first base. In regard to this clone: The antigen it recognizes is unknown. No base quality information exists; no much larger clone differs at one position.

The material sequenced was peripheral blood, taken in the third trimester of pregnancy. The chain couples TRBV5-1 to TRBJ1-1, and possibly TRBD1, on 6 matching bases. The origin of this receptor is a female donor with multiple sclerosis, enrolled in a pregnancy study. The CDR3 region: CASSPFEQGTEAFF. The nucleotides read TGCGCCAGCAGCCCGTTTGAACAGGGAACTGAAGCTTTCTTT.